This T cell receptor beta chain was recovered during a study of cytomegalovirus exposure and HLA in healthy donors. Amplification used 60 Vbeta primers and 13 Jbeta primers. The method was immunoSEQ multiplex PCR; TCRdb's version includes in-frame clones alone and lacks a portion of them. Of about 120,000 clones listed, around 84% are singletons. Study-level results: In most subjects, TCR beta sequences reportedly gave accurate predictions of HLA-A and HLA-B alleles.

This clone was recorded once. Its specificity is not known. The junction does not match germline at one end; this may be a read error. This clonotype was sampled from a man younger than 30 in good health and CMV-seronegative. Material: PBMCs.

This CDR3 reads CASSERGLIRNF. In DNA, the CDR3 is TGTGCCAGCAGTGAAAGGGGGCTGATCAGGAACTTC. This chain connects TRBV6-1 to TRBJ2-7, with TRBD1 matching 7 bases. Germline V gene lookup returns CDR1 MNHNS and CDR2 SASEGT. CDR3 length: 12 residues.